These 26 T cell receptor beta chains came from one sample sequenced in a study of T cell repertoires in breast cancer. Paired alpha-beta TCRs of CD8+ T cells were analyzed by expanded emulsion RT-PCR. Unpaired genes were suppressed by blocking oligonucleotides during a second nested PCR. TCRdb reanalysed the emulsion pairing reads using MiXCR and keeps one entry per CDR3 protein. This table has some 37,000 distinct CDR3 sequences, over 40% appearing once. Input material: CD8+ T cells. The receptors shown here come from a pool of human donors with breast cancer or a healthy control (not recorded which).

The sample holds a few counts of this clonotype. The CDR3 DNA sequence: TGCAGTGCTAGTTCGGGAGTATCCTACAATGAGCAGTTCTTC. It is translated as CSASSGVSYNEQFF. This chain links TRBV20-1 with TRBJ2-1, with D possibly TRBD2 on 6 matching bases. Germline CDR1 and CDR2: DFQATT and SNEGSKA (reference sequence). The CDR3 loop spans 14 amino acids. V was pared by 3 bases and J by 1 base, with 10 bases between.

This clonotype has only a few counts. The CDR3 reads CATSIQAQGGSEQYF. The CDR3 region has the DNA TGTGCCACCAGCATTCAGGCACAGGGAGGGTCCGAGCAGTACTTC. The V gene is TRBV15, the J gene TRBJ2-7, with D maybe TRBD2 (7 bases). The CDR3 extends over 15 amino acids. The V end lost 4 bases, the J end lost 6 bases, and 19 bases lay between the germline ends. Germline CDR1 reads LNHNV; CDR2 reads YYDKDF (reference sequence).

This clonotype was found many times. The chain is built from TRBV6-5 and TRBJ2-1; D not resolved. Germline V gene lookup returns CDR1 MNHEY and CDR2 SVGAGI. This CDR3 is 17 amino acids long. V lost 0 bases and J 2 bases, leaving 14 bases between the germline ends. Written as DNA, the CDR3 is TGTGCCAGCAGTTACTCGACGGGCTATGGTACCTACAATGAGCAGTTCTTC. Protein sequence: CASSYSTGYGTYNEQFF.

Notes on this clonotype: A much larger clone differs by one base, so this may be a read error. The gene calls are TRBV20-1 and TRBJ2-3, with D possibly TRBD2 on 6 matching bases. Looked up from germline, CDR1 is DFQATT and CDR2 is SNEGSKA (reference sequence). The CDR3 has 15 amino acids. The CDR3 DNA reads as TGCAGTACTAGAGACTGGGGGACTGTGACAGATACGCAGTATTTT. It is translated as CSTRDWGTVTDTQYF.

This chain uses TRBV20-1 with TRBJ2-4, with D unresolved. The germline gives CDR1 DFQATT, CDR2 SNEGSKA (reference sequence). The CDR3 is 12 residues long. Trimming removed 7 bases from V and 2 bases from J, with 9 bases in between. CDR3 bases: TGCAGTGTAGAACGACCCAAAAACATTCAGTACTTC. Translation: CSVERPKNIQYF.

The CDR3 reads CASSQGPGQGKTEAFF. For the CDR3, the DNA is TGTGCCAGCAGCCAAGGACCGGGACAGGGTAAGACTGAAGCTTTCTTT. The rearrangement joins TRBV4-2 to TRBJ1-1, with TRBD1 identical over 9 bases. V trimming: 1 base; J trimming: 5 bases; junction bases outside the gene matches: 8. Germline CDR1 reads LGHNA; CDR2 reads YNFKEQ. The CDR3 spans 16 residues.

The chain recombines TRBV6-4 with TRBJ2-1; D possibly corresponds to TRBD2 (5 bases). Germline V gives CDR1 MRHNA, CDR2 SNTAGT. V lost 2 bases and J 6 bases, leaving 11 bases between the germline ends. The CDR3 spans 14 residues. The CDR3 DNA reads TGTGCCAGCAGTGACGGACGGACTGGCAATGAGCAGTTCTTC. Its translation: CASSDGRTGNEQFF.

Points on this clonotype: This sequence may be a read error, since a much larger clone differs from it by one base. This chain connects TRBV20-1 to TRBJ2-1; no reliable D call. The CDR3 consists of 14 residues. Germline V lookup: CDR1 DFQATT, CDR2 SNEGSKA (reference sequence). In DNA, the CDR3 is TGCAGTGCTAGGGCGGTAGCTCGCGGCAATGGGCAGTTCTTC. It encodes CSARAVARGNGQFF.

In this sample, this clonotype turned up a few times. The chain joins TRBV27 to TRBJ2-1; D gene ambiguous. Trimming took 6 bases from V and 9 from J, leaving 18 bases between them. Germline V CDR1 and CDR2: MNHEY, SMNVEV (reference sequence). The CDR3 is 14 residues long. The CDR3 sequence: CASSPVPPVGEQFF. In DNA form, the CDR3 reads TGTGCCAGCAGCCCCGTCCCCCCGGTAGGTGAGCAGTTCTTC.

The J gene is TRBJ2-1, the V gene TRBV19; D assignment may be TRBD1 or TRBD2 (6 bases each). V was shortened by 6 bases and J by 6 bases, with 15 bases between the two germline ends. Germline V CDR1 and CDR2: LNHDA, SQIVND (reference sequence). The length of the CDR3 is 14 residues. As DNA, the CDR3 is TGTGCCAGTAGGTCACAGGGAGGCTCCAATGAGCAGTTCTTC. It translates to CASRSQGGSNEQFF.

DNA of the CDR3: TGTGCCAGCAGCTTAGCAATCCGTTATAGCGGGAGAAGTACAGATACGCAGTATTTT. Its protein product is CASSLAIRYSGRSTDTQYF. The chain is built from TRBV7-9 and TRBJ2-3, with 9 nucleotides matching TRBD2. Germline CDR1 is SEHNR and CDR2 is FQNEAQ (reference sequence). The CDR3 totals 19 residues. J gave up 3 bases and V 0 bases, and 13 bases lay outside the gene matches.

The table lists this clonotype with a few counts. This chain uses TRBV7-3 with TRBJ2-3; D is ambiguous. Per the germline V gene, CDR1 is SGHTA and CDR2 is FQGTGA. V dropped 0 bases and J dropped 8 bases, with 12 bases sitting between them. CDR3 length: 14 amino acids. CDR3 sequence reads: CASSLTPQSGTQYF. In DNA, the CDR3 is TGTGCCAGCAGCTTAACGCCCCAGTCCGGTACGCAGTATTTT.

The genes are TRBV3-1 and TRBJ2-5; D uncertain. Per germline, CDR1 LGHDT and CDR2 YNNKEL (reference sequence). This CDR3 contains 13 residues. Trimming pared 0 bases from V and 0 bases from J, leaving 2 bases between. The CDR3 bases are TGTGCCAGCAGCCAAGATCACCAAGAGACCCAGTACTTC. Translated, it gives CASSQDHQETQYF.

The chain couples TRBV20-1 to TRBJ1-2; a possible D gene is TRBD1 (5 bases). The V gene's germline CDR1 is DFQATT and CDR2 SNEGSKA (reference sequence). This CDR3 contains 15 residues. V lost 1 base and J lost 2, with 14 bases in between. CDR3 in amino acids: CSARARAGGNYGYTF. Here the CDR3 DNA reads TGCAGTGCTAGAGCTAGGGCCGGGGGGAACTATGGCTACACCTTC.

The DNA of the CDR3 is TGTGCCAGCAGTAACCCGAAAATAGCGGGGACCTACTACAATGAGCAGTTCTTC. Protein: CASSNPKIAGTYYNEQFF. This sequence joins TRBV25-1 and TRBJ2-1; 8 nucleotides align to TRBD2. CDR3 size: 18 residues. V was pared by 5 bases and J by 3 bases, with 15 bases of the junction left unmatched. The germline CDR1 and CDR2 sequences are MGHDK and SYGVNS.

This rearrangement joins TRBV20-1 to TRBJ2-7; weak D call: TRBD1 (7 bases). From germline, CDR1 is DFQATT and CDR2 SNEGSKA (reference sequence). The germline V and J ends were trimmed by 3 bases and 11 bases, with 14 bases remaining between them. The CDR3 is made up of 11 amino acids. The CDR3 DNA reads TGCAGTGCTAGGGAGGGCAGGGGGGAGTACTTC. It encodes CSAREGRGEYF.

With respect to this clonotype: Since the CDR3 does not end with the conserved phenylalanine or tryptophan, this likely comes from a read error. The gene calls are TRBV4-2 and TRBJ1-1, with a possible D match to TRBD1 (6 bases). V gave up 4 bases and J gave up 4 bases, with 16 bases separating them. Per the germline V gene, CDR1 is LGHNA and CDR2 is YNFKEQ. The CDR3 is made up of 15 amino acids. CDR3 DNA: TGTGCCAGCAGCCCGGGGGTGGGCAGGGGCACTGAAGCTTTCTCT. This sequence encodes CASSPGVGRGTEAFS.

The rearrangement joins TRBV7-6 to TRBJ2-7; D might be TRBD1 (6 bases). V was shortened by 5 bases and J by 0 bases, with 11 bases between the two germline ends. The CDR3 runs 14 residues. Germline values: CDR1 SGHVS, CDR2 FNYEAQ. CDR3 DNA: TGTGCCAGCAGCCTACAGGGAAGCTCCTACGAGCAGTACTTC. Amino acid sequence: CASSLQGSSYEQYF.

The chain employs TRBV27 and TRBJ2-7; weak D call: TRBD2 (6 bases). The CDR3 has 17 residues. V was trimmed by 8 bases and J by 2 bases, leaving 25 bases between them. Germline CDR1 and CDR2: MNHEY and SMNVEV (reference sequence). Here the CDR3 DNA reads TGTGCCAGCCGCAGTTTATCGGAACAGAGGAGGGCCTACGAGCAGTACTTC. It encodes CASRSLSEQRRAYEQYF.

The sample holds many counts of this clonotype. This rearrangement joins TRBV24-1 to TRBJ2-7; D unresolved. Germline values: CDR1 KGHDR, CDR2 SFDVKD. V shed 3 bases and J shed 4 bases, with 3 bases lying between them. This CDR3 comprises 11 residues. CDR3 in DNA: TGTGCCACCAGTGATGGATACGAGCAGTACTTC. Its protein is CATSDGYEQYF.

The rearrangement links TRBV12-3 or TRBV12-4 to TRBJ1-4; D may be TRBD1 (5 bases). The length of the CDR3 is 14 residues. Trimming cost V 3 bases and J 7 bases, with 12 bases left between them. In DNA form, the CDR3 reads TGTGCCAGCAGTTTCTGGGGAAGGGGTGAAAAACTGTTTTTT. Translating gives CASSFWGRGEKLFF.

The chain links TRBV5-1 to TRBJ2-7, with D possibly TRBD1 on 5 matching bases. The V and J ends lost 4 bases and 6 bases respectively, with 17 bases between them. In germline, CDR1 is SGHRS, CDR2 YFSETQ. The CDR3 runs 14 residues. The CDR3 spells CASSDPSAGPEQYF. The CDR3 bases are TGCGCCAGCAGCGACCCCTCGGCAGGGCCCGAGCAGTACTTC.

For the CDR3, the DNA is TGTGCCAGCAGCTTAGCGAGCGGGGTATCCAATGAGCAGTTCTTC. Translating gives CASSLASGVSNEQFF. The J gene is TRBJ2-1, the V gene TRBV7-9, with 7 bases lining up with TRBD2. The CDR3 length is 15 residues. J was trimmed by 6 bases and V by 0 bases; bases with no gene match: 5. The germline CDR1 and CDR2 sequences are SEHNR and FQNEAQ (reference sequence).

The CDR3 DNA follows: TGTGCCAGCAGCTTGCAACTGACAGTGAACACTGAAGCTTTCTTT. Its translation is CASSLQLTVNTEAFF. The chain employs TRBV11-1 and TRBJ1-1; a possible D gene is TRBD1 (5 bases). CDR1 and CDR2 (germline): SGHAT, FQDESV (reference sequence). This CDR3 is 15 amino acids long. V was shortened by 3 bases and J by 0 bases, with 11 bases between the two germline ends.

Note on this clonotype: Mismatch with germline at one junction end may stem from a read error. The chain links TRBV6-2 or TRBV6-3 to TRBJ2-1; TRBD1 agrees at 7 bases. The CDR3 has 15 amino acids. Germline V gives CDR1 MNHEY, CDR2 SVGEGT. CDR3 sequence: CASSSGQVRHNGQFF. CDR3 DNA: TGTGCCAGCAGCTCCGGACAGGTCCGACACAATGGGCAGTTCTTC.

This clonotype appeared a few times. The rearrangement joins TRBV7-8 to TRBJ2-1; maybe TRBD1 (5 bases). V dropped 8 bases and J dropped 8 bases, with 19 bases sitting between them. There are 14 residues in the CDR3. CDR1 and CDR2 (germline): SGHVS, FQNEAQ. The CDR3 DNA reads TGTGCCAGCGGATCAATGGGGCAGGTCTATGAGCAGTTCTTC. Translated: CASGSMGQVYEQFF.